This is a list of T cell receptor beta chains from one sample in a study of regulatory T cells in long-lasting Graves disease. TCRdb recomputed calls from the multiplex PCR reads with MiXCR, one row per CDR3 protein. The repertoire holds over 650,000 distinct CDR3 sequences, with 25% to 35% as singletons. Sample: peripheral blood mononuclear cells (PBMCs), taken when the disease was refractory, from a patient treated with antithyroid drugs. The receptors derive from a female donor with Graves disease. Each CDR3 is given with its conserved first and last residue.

>TRBV6-9|TRBJ2-5
CASSYWGASEAGNQETQYF
>TRBV7-9|TRBJ1-2
CASSLADTSNYGYTF
>TRBV19|TRBJ1-5
CASSTRQGHGHF
>TRBV12-3/TRBV12-4|TRBJ2-7
CASSLAGGLRYEQYF
>TRBV28|TRBJ1-1
CASSLQVSEAFF
>TRBV19|TRBJ2-7
CASSISGTYNLLYEQYF
>TRBV20-1|TRBJ2-7
CSASPRVAYEQYF
>TRBV25-1|TRBJ2-7
CASSEYVGGQGVSYEQYF
>TRBV27|TRBJ1-1
CASYEQGANTEAFF
>TRBV6-1|TRBJ1-1
CASRFMNTEAFF
>TRBV3-1|TRBJ2-7
CASSQGTSSYEQYF
>TRBV7-2|TRBJ2-1
CASSLRAGAYNEQFF
>TRBV4-1|TRBJ1-4
CASSQEFGPGGGEKLFF
>TRBV29-1|TRBJ1-1
CRGDSRNTEAFF
>TRBV5-1|TRBJ1-2
CASSLAGDHERYGYTF
>TRBV2|TRBJ1-6
CASEELRDSPLHF
>TRBV20-1|TRBJ2-2
CSASRDNANTGELFF
>TRBV14|TRBJ1-5
CASSPWYRGGQPQHF
>TRBV12-3/TRBV12-4|TRBJ2-1
CASSWGQRAANEQFF
>TRBV10-3|TRBJ2-7
CAIDMGDEQYF